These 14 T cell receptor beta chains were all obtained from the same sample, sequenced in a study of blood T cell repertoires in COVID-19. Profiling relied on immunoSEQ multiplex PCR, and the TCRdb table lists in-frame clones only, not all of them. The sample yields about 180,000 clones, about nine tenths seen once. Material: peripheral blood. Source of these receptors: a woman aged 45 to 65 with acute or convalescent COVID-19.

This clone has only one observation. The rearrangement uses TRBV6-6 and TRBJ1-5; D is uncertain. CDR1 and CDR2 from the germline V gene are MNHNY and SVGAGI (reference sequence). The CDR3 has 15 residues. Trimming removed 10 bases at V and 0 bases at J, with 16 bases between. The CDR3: CATNGEDNSNQPQHF. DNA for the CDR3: TGTGCCACCAACGGGGAGGATAATAGCAATCAGCCCCAGCATTTT.

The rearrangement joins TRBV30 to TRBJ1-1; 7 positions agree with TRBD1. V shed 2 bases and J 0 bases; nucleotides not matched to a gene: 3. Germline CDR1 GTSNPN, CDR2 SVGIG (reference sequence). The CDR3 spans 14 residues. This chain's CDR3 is CAWSKGQLNTEAFF. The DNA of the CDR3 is TGTGCCTGGAGTAAGGGACAGCTGAACACTGAAGCTTTCTTT.

The CDR3 region has the DNA TGTGCCAGCAGTGGATCGCGGTTAGAGACCCAGTACTTC. This codes for CASSGSRLETQYF. The chain carries TRBV12-3 or TRBV12-4 and TRBJ2-5; D ambiguous. The CDR3 extends over 13 amino acids. V lost 5 bases and J 4 bases, leaving 11 bases between the germline ends.

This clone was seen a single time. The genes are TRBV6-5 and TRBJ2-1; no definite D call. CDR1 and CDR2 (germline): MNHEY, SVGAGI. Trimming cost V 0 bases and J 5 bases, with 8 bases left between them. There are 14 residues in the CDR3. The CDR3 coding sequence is TGTGCCAGCAGTTACTCGATACTGAACAATGAGCAGTTCTTC. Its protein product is CASSYSILNNEQFF.

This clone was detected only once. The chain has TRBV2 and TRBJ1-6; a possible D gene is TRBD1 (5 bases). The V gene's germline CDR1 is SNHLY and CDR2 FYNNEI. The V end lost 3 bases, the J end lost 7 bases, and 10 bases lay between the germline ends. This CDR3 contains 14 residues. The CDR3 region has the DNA TGTGCCAGCAGTGAGCGGCCAGGGAATTCACCCCTCCACTTT. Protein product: CASSERPGNSPLHF.

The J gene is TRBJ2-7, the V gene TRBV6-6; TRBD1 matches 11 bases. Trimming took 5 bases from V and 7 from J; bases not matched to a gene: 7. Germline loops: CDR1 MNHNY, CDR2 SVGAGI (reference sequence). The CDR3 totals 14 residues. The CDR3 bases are TGTGCCAGCAGTAACGGACAGGGGGCGGGGGAGCAGTACTTC. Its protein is CASSNGQGAGEQYF.

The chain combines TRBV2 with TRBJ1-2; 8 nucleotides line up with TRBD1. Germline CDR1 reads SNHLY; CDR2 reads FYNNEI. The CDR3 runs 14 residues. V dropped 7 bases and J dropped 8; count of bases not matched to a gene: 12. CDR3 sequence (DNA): TGTGCCAGCACCCAGGGGGCAGGGTATTACGGCTACACCTTC. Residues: CASTQGAGYYGYTF.

The CDR3 region is CAISEPGRAGEQYF. The CDR3 DNA reads as TGTGCCATCAGTGAGCCCGGGAGGGCGGGCGAGCAGTACTTC. V is TRBV10-3 and J is TRBJ2-7, with 8 bases aligning to TRBD2. The CDR3 is 14 residues long. The V and J ends lost 2 bases and 6 bases, in that order; junction bases with no gene match: 6. Germline lookup yields CDR1 ENHRY and CDR2 SYGVKD.

CDR3 sequence reads: CASSPGLAGPNEQFF. The CDR3 nucleotides are TGTGCCAGCAGCCCGGGACTAGCGGGGCCCAATGAGCAGTTCTTC. The chain has TRBV3-1 (or the pseudogene TRBV3-2) and TRBJ2-1, with 13 bases aligning to TRBD2. The CDR3 has 15 residues. V dropped 4 bases and J dropped 6; count of bases not matched to a gene: 3. CDR1 is LGHDT and CDR2 is YNNKEL in the germline V gene (reference sequence).

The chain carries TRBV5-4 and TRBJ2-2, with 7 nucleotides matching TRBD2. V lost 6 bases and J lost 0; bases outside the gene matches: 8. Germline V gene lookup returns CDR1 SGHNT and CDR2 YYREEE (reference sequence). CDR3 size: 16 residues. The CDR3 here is CASTLRRGANTGELFF. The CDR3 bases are TGTGCCAGCACCCTACGCCGGGGGGCGAACACCGGGGAGCTGTTTTTT. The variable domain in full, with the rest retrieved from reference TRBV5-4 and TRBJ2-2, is ETGVTQSPTHLIKTRGQQVTLRCSSQSGHNTVSWYQQALGQGPQFIFQYYREEENGRGNFPPRFSGLQFPNYSSELNVNALELDDSALYLCASTLRRGANTGELFFGEGSRLTVL.

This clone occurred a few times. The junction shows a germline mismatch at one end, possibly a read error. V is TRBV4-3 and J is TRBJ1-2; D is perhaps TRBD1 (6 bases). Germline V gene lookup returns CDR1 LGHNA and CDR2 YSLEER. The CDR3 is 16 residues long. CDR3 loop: CASSKETQGIQGGYTF. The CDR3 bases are TGCGCCAGCAGCAAAGAGACCCAAGGGATACAGGGTGGCTACACCTTC.

The CDR3 region is CASSYSRTALSSGNTIYF. CDR3 in DNA: TGTGCCAGCAGTTACTCCCGGACAGCTTTGAGCTCTGGAAACACCATATATTTT. V and J are TRBV6-2 or TRBV6-3 and TRBJ1-3; D might be TRBD1 (6 bases). CDR1 is MNHEY, CDR2 SVGEGT, per germline. The length of the CDR3 is 18 residues. With 0 bases removed from V and 0 bases from J, the gap between germline ends came to 15 bases.

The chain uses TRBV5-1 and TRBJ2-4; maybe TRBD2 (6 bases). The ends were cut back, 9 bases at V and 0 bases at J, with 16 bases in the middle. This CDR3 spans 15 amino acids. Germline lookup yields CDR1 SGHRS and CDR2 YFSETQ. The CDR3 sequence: CATSPGGLAKNIQYF. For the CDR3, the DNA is TGCGCCACCTCTCCTGGGGGACTAGCCAAAAACATTCAGTACTTC. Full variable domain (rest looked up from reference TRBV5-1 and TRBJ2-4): KAGVTQTPRYLIKTRGQQVTLSCSPISGHRSVSWYQQTPGQGLQFLFEYFSETQRNKGNFPGRFSGRQFSNSRSEMNVSTLELGDSALYLCATSPGGLAKNIQYFGAGTRLSVL.

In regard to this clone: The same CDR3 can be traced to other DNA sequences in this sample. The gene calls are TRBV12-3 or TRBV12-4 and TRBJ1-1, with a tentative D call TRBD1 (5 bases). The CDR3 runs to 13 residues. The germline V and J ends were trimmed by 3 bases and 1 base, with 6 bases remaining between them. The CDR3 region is CASSFRGNTEAFF. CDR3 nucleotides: TGTGCCAGCAGTTTTAGGGGGAACACTGAAGCTTTCTTT.